This entry describes one T cell receptor beta chain. Antigen specificity is unknown. A read error may produce the germline difference seen at one junction end. This sample stems from a study of cytomegalovirus exposure and HLA in healthy donors. Study conclusions and caveats: An apparent linkage of common viral pathogens to several of the most significant clusters emerged in a later analysis. The classifier reportedly diagnosed cytomegalovirus status with high specificity and sensitivity.

In the PCR, 60 Vbeta and 13 Jbeta primers were used. Assay: immunoSEQ multiplex PCR; the TCRdb copy retains only in-frame clones and omits some. In the table there are 120,000 to 150,000 clones, over 75% of which are singletons. These donors counted as nominally healthy when sampled, but unrecorded immune exposures were likely. The sequenced material came from PBMCs. The sequence was collected from a woman between 45 and 60 years old in good health and CMV-seropositive.

The CDR3 here is CSSSLPEGRTYEQYF. CDR3 DNA sequence: TGTTCCAGCAGCTTACCTGAGGGTAGGACCTACGAGCAGTACTTC. V gene TRBV7-9 combines with J gene TRBJ2-7; perhaps TRBD2 as D (5 bases). The CDR3 spans 15 residues. Germline values: CDR1 SEHNR, CDR2 FQNEAQ (reference sequence). The full variable domain, completed using reference TRBV7-9 and TRBJ2-7, is DTGVSQNPRHKITKRGQNVTFRCDPISEHNRLYWYRQTLGQGPEFLTYFQNEAQLEKSRLLSDRFSAERPKGSFSTLEIQRTEQGDSAMYLCSSSLPEGRTYEQYFGPGTRLTVT.